The source of this TCR beta chain is a study of spatial heterogeneity in lung cancer. This clonotype was counted at least ten times. Specified time point: sample taken at primary tumor resection. One entry per CDR3 protein, called by TCRdb with MiXCR from the 5' RACE reads. This sample carries tens of thousands of distinct CDR3 sequences, 6.5% to 9.5% of them seen once, and the ten largest clones take under 30%. This specimen consisted of PBMCs, obtained at surgery. The clonotype comes from a male donor with early-stage non-small cell lung cancer.

The CDR3 coding sequence is TGTGCCAGCAGTGCCATACCGGGACAGGGGATAAAAGTGAACACTGAAGCTTTCTTT. It specifies CASSAIPGQGIKVNTEAFF. The chain has TRBV6-1 and TRBJ1-1; 10 positions match TRBD1. This CDR3 is built from 19 residues. Germline V lookup: CDR1 MNHNS, CDR2 SASEGT. V was pared by 4 bases and J by 0 bases, with 14 bases of the junction left unmatched.